What follows is one T cell receptor beta chain and its context. Antigen specificity is unknown. The source of the sample is a study of T cell repertoires in cytomegalovirus infection. In the study overall: Public TCR beta signatures were indicative of both CMV infection and a matching HLA type.

TCRdb passed the reads through MiXCR, listing each CDR3 protein once. Of approximately 750,000 distinct CDR3 sequences in the sample, about a third are singletons; the top ten hold about 2.8%. Study-wide results and limits: The cumulative frequency of public TCR beta families identified carriers of CMV plus the relevant HLA.

The sequence came from a human donor in good health (CMV status not recorded). Some clones in this sample may be carry-over from other donors' samples. Sample: PBMCs.

The CDR3 bases are TGTGCCAGCAGCCTTAGGATTAGGGATGAAGCTTTCTTT. It translates to CASSLRIRDEAFF. The rearrangement links TRBV7-8 to TRBJ1-1, with D unresolved. CDR1 and CDR2 from the germline V gene are SGHVS and FQNEAQ. The V and J ends lost 5 bases and 7 bases respectively, with 14 bases between them. The CDR3 sequence is 13 residues long.